This entry lists 23 T cell receptor beta chains sequenced from one sample in a study of T-cell memory formation after mild COVID-19. TCRdb called the 5' RACE reads again in MiXCR, with one record for every CDR3 protein. The sample holds more than 120,000 distinct CDR3 sequences; 15% to 20% are singletons and the top ten take 2% to 2.5%. Material for sequencing was PBMCs or a T cell subset sorted from them (not recorded which). These receptors came from an adult woman who had mild COVID-19 (a few samples of this study predate the infection). Cell type and time point are not known.

CDR3 protein: CASSLGQGPNTEAFF. DNA of the CDR3: TGTGCCAGCAGCCTCGGGCAGGGACCGAACACTGAAGCTTTCTTT. The chain is built from TRBV7-9 and TRBJ1-1, with TRBD1 as a possible D gene (5 bases). Germline V gene data show CDR1 as SEHNR and CDR2 as FQNEAQ (reference sequence). The CDR3 loop spans 15 amino acids. Between the trimmed V and J ends, which lost 5 bases and 1 base, there was a span of 14 bases.

This clonotype was counted between two and nine times. This chain links TRBV20-1 with TRBJ1-5; D is unresolved. This CDR3 has 13 amino acids. Germline CDR1 is DFQATT and CDR2 is SNEGSKA (reference sequence). V shed 7 bases and J shed 4 bases, with 14 bases lying between them. CDR3 nucleotides: TGCAGTGGGAGGGCAGATATTAATCAGCCCCAGCATTTT. As protein: CSGRADINQPQHF.

This clonotype came up a few times. The CDR3 here is CASSLSGRDSTDTQYF. CDR3 nucleotide sequence: TGTGCCAGCAGTTTAAGCGGCCGGGATAGCACAGATACGCAGTATTTT. The chain recombines TRBV12-3 or TRBV12-4 with TRBJ2-3; D may be TRBD2 (5 bases). The CDR3 length is 16 residues. Trimming left V 2 bases short and J 0 bases short, with 12 bases between.

This sequence joins TRBV20-1 and TRBJ2-1; the match to TRBD2 covers 8 bases. The germline V gene encodes CDR1 DFQATT and CDR2 SNEGSKA (reference sequence). The ends lost 6 bases at V and 6 bases at J; junction bases unmatched: 10. The CDR3 is 14 amino acids. CDR3: CSAPGGPGPNEQFF. The CDR3 DNA is TGCAGTGCGCCGGGGGGGCCTGGTCCCAATGAGCAGTTCTTC.

This clonotype was observed a few times. The gene calls are TRBV7-9 and TRBJ2-5, with 7 positions matching TRBD1. The CDR3 covers 14 residues. Germline CDR1 and CDR2: SEHNR and FQNEAQ (reference sequence). The V gene end was trimmed by 5 bases and the J gene end by 3 bases; junction bases not matched to a gene: 6. The chain's CDR3 is CASSPTGTEETQYF. DNA for the CDR3: TGTGCCAGCAGCCCGACCGGGACAGAAGAGACCCAGTACTTC. Complete variable domain (other parts from reference TRBV7-9 and TRBJ2-5): DTGVSQNPRHKITKRGQNVTFRCDPISEHNRLYWYRQTLGQGPEFLTYFQNEAQLEKSRLLSDRFSAERPKGSFSTLEIQRTEQGDSAMYLCASSPTGTEETQYFGPGTRLLVL.

The chain links TRBV4-2 to TRBJ1-5; D gene ambiguous. Germline V lookup: CDR1 LGHNA, CDR2 YNFKEQ. The CDR3 is 13 amino acids. V lost 1 base to trimming and J lost 6 bases, with 7 bases between them. The DNA of the CDR3 is TGTGCCAGCAGCCAAGTGCTTGGTCAGCCCCAGCATTTT. Protein product: CASSQVLGQPQHF.

This clonotype has just a few counts. The chain employs TRBV20-1 and TRBJ1-5, with D tentatively TRBD1 (5 bases). V was shortened by 8 bases and J by 2 bases, with 10 bases between the two germline ends. Germline V lookup: CDR1 DFQATT, CDR2 SNEGSKA (reference sequence). CDR3 size: 12 residues. The CDR3 DNA sequence: TGCAGTCAGCGGGGCCGCAATCAGCCCCAGCATTTT. Translated: CSQRGRNQPQHF.

This clonotype was recorded many times. The J gene is TRBJ1-1, the V gene TRBV12-3 or TRBV12-4; D gene uncertain. The CDR3 runs to 13 residues. V shed 2 bases and J shed 4 bases, with 8 bases lying between them. CDR3 nucleotides: TGTGCCAGCAGTTTATACAGAGGCACTGAAGCTTTCTTT. Translating it yields CASSLYRGTEAFF.

V and J are TRBV6-5 and TRBJ2-3; the match to TRBD1 covers 8 bases. Looked up from germline, CDR1 is MNHEY and CDR2 is SVGAGI. Trimming cost V 2 bases and J 7 bases; bases outside gene matches: 5. CDR3 length equals 14 residues. The CDR3, as DNA: TGTGCCAGCAGTTACGGGCAGGGGGCTTATACGCAGTATTTT. It specifies CASSYGQGAYTQYF.

V gene TRBV12-3 or TRBV12-4 combines with J gene TRBJ1-3; D unresolved. This CDR3 spans 13 amino acids. V dropped 6 bases and J dropped 3 bases, with 9 bases sitting between them. Written as DNA, the CDR3 is TGTGCCAGCAGCCCTCTTGGTGGAAACACCATATATTTT. Amino acid sequence: CASSPLGGNTIYF.

This clonotype was recorded a few times. The chain couples TRBV10-3 to TRBJ2-3, with 10 bases identical to TRBD2. This CDR3 has 16 amino acids. V shed 6 bases, J shed 6 bases, and the junction held 12 bases outside the gene matches. CDR1 and CDR2 from the germline V gene are ENHRY and SYGVKD. The CDR3: CAISDGLAGVLDTQYF. The CDR3 DNA reads as TGTGCCATCAGCGACGGTCTAGCGGGGGTTCTTGATACGCAGTATTTT.

CDR3 in amino acids: CASSPGGTPVYF. The CDR3 bases are TGTGCCAGCAGCCCCGGAGGGACGCCGGTGTACTTC. This chain uses TRBV7-9 with TRBJ2-5, with D possibly matching TRBD2 (6 bases). Germline CDR1 is SEHNR and CDR2 is FQNEAQ (reference sequence). The CDR3 has 12 amino acids. V lost 5 bases, J lost 13 bases, and 17 bases lay in between.

The genes are TRBV6-6 and TRBJ1-5; D might be TRBD1 (6 bases). Trimming took off 6 bases at V and 1 base at J, with 13 bases between the two ends. The germline CDR1 and CDR2 sequences are MNHNY and SVGAGI (reference sequence). The CDR3 runs 15 residues. CDR3 bases: TGTGCCAGCAGATCACAGGGAGGGAGCAATCAGCCCCAGCATTTT. Amino acids: CASRSQGGSNQPQHF.

This clonotype came up a few times. The gene calls are TRBV7-9 and TRBJ2-5, with D possibly called TRBD1 or TRBD2 (5 bases each). The length of the CDR3 is 17 residues. Trimming took off 4 bases at V and 3 bases at J, with 21 bases between the two ends. Germline V lookup: CDR1 SEHNR, CDR2 FQNEAQ (reference sequence). The CDR3 reads CASSYTPRTRREETQYF. The CDR3 bases are TGTGCCAGCAGCTATACCCCTAGGACTCGCAGGGAAGAGACCCAGTACTTC.

This clonotype was detected a few times. The chain is built from TRBV30 and TRBJ1-5; no clear D gene. Germline V lookup: CDR1 GTSNPN, CDR2 SVGIG (reference sequence). The CDR3 sequence is 14 residues long. The V gene lost 3 bases and the J gene lost 2 bases, with 11 bases spanning the gap. CDR3 loop: CAWRNSQGNQPQHF. The CDR3, as DNA: TGTGCCTGGAGGAACAGCCAGGGCAATCAGCCCCAGCATTTT.

CDR3 sequence: CATSDSTPERKDTQYF. Here the CDR3 DNA reads TGTGCCACCAGTGATTCTACTCCGGAACGGAAAGATACGCAGTATTTT. V gene TRBV24-1 combines with J gene TRBJ2-3; D is undetermined. This CDR3 comprises 16 residues. The V gene's germline CDR1 is KGHDR and CDR2 SFDVKD. The V and J ends lost 2 bases and 5 bases respectively, with 16 bases between them.

There are a few counts of this clonotype. The chain combines TRBV3-1 with TRBJ2-2; a weak D match, TRBD2 (5 bases). Trimming pared 5 bases from V and 6 bases from J, leaving 19 bases between. CDR1 is LGHDT, CDR2 YNNKEL, per germline (reference sequence). The CDR3 has 16 residues. DNA for the CDR3: TGTGCCAGCAGCTCTATGACTGAGGGAGTTGCCGGGGAGCTGTTTTTT. Encoded protein: CASSSMTEGVAGELFF.

The gene calls are TRBV5-6 and TRBJ2-2; possibly TRBD2 for D (5 bases). V was cut by 4 bases and J by 1 base, with 20 bases left in between. The germline V gene has CDR1 SGHDT and CDR2 YYEEEE. The CDR3 runs to 18 residues. The CDR3 protein is CASSPPRVVALNTGELFF. The CDR3 nucleotides read TGTGCCAGCAGCCCCCCCCGGGTGGTAGCGTTGAACACCGGGGAGCTGTTTTTT.

This clonotype was seen repeatedly, ten times or more. Its ends do not fully match the called genes, so a read error is possible. This CDR3 is CASSSYNEQFF. The DNA for the CDR3 is TGTGCCAGCAGTTCCTACAATGAGCAGTTCTTC. The chain couples TRBV5-1 to TRBJ2-1; D is ambiguous. Germline V gives CDR1 SGHRS, CDR2 YFSETQ. The CDR3 is 11 residues long.

This clonotype was observed a few times. V usage is TRBV3-1 and J usage is TRBJ1-4; no reliable D call. CDR1 is LGHDT and CDR2 is YNNKEL in the germline V gene (reference sequence). The CDR3 loop spans 11 amino acids. V shed 8 bases and J shed 8 bases, with 9 bases lying between them. CDR3 region: CASQAREKLFF. The CDR3 nucleotides are TGTGCCAGCCAAGCGCGGGAAAAACTGTTTTTT. The whole variable domain, filled in from reference TRBV3-1 and TRBJ1-4, reads DTAVSQTPKYLVTQMGNDKSIKCEQNLGHDTMYWYKQDSKKFLKIMFSYNNKELIINETVPNRFSPKSPDKAHLNLHINSLELGDSAVYFCASQAREKLFFGSGTQLSVL.

This clonotype was counted only a few times. This chain uses TRBV20-1 with TRBJ1-3, with a tentative D call TRBD1 (5 bases). The germline V gene encodes CDR1 DFQATT and CDR2 SNEGSKA (reference sequence). This CDR3 has 13 amino acids. V was cut by 5 bases and J by 8 bases, with 16 bases left in between. The CDR3 reads CSAPKAGSDTIYF. CDR3 coding DNA: TGCAGTGCTCCGAAGGCAGGGTCCGACACCATATATTTT.

This clonotype has more than one count but fewer than ten. J is TRBJ2-3 and V is TRBV10-3; D not certain. CDR1 and CDR2 (germline): ENHRY, SYGVKD. V was trimmed by 0 bases and J by 6 bases, leaving 10 bases between them. CDR3 size: 14 residues. The CDR3 DNA reads as TGTGCCATCAGTGAGTCAGAGAAGGCGGATACGCAGTATTTT. As protein: CAISESEKADTQYF.

This clonotype was detected only a few times. The chain uses TRBV7-2 and TRBJ2-7; 8 bases align to TRBD1. The germline gives CDR1 SGHTA, CDR2 FQGNSA. This CDR3 contains 15 residues. V trimming: 4 bases; J trimming: 1 base; junction bases outside the gene matches: 6. CDR3 in amino acids: CASSSDRAVSYEQYF. The DNA of the CDR3 is TGTGCCAGCAGCTCGGACAGGGCCGTGTCCTACGAGCAGTACTTC. Drawing the rest from reference TRBV7-2 and TRBJ2-7, the complete variable domain is GAGVSQSPSNKVTEKGKDVELRCDPISGHTALYWYRQSLGQGLEFLIYFQGNSAPDKSGLPSDRFSAERTGGSVSTLTIQRTQQEDSAVYLCASSSDRAVSYEQYFGPGTRLTVT.